This T cell receptor (beta chain) came from a study of beta chain features in type 1 diabetes. Deletions cut 3 bases from V and 6 bases from J, with 20 bases between. The V gene's germline CDR1 is SQVTM and CDR2 ANQGSEA. The CDR3 covers 15 residues. Each population that was sorted was more than 95% pure. Since all of the isolated RNA was reverse transcribed, expressed TCRB transcripts were what got sequenced. Sequencing was performed with immunoSEQ multiplex PCR; in TCRdb, only in-frame clones are kept and a portion is missing. Of 300,000 to 450,000 clones listed, around 12% are singletons. Sequencing was carried out using naive CD4+ T cells from blood. This receptor was identified in a man between 18 and 29 years old in good health. The V call is TRBV29-1, the J call TRBJ1-2; possibly TRBD1 for D (6 bases). The CDR3 sequence: CSVEGRWGRLNGYTF. The CDR3 nucleotides read TGCAGCGTTGAGGGGCGGTGGGGGCGACTTAATGGCTACACCTTC.